This entry describes one T cell receptor (beta chain). In a library made to pick up alpha chains, this beta chain is a stray read with a size that means little. The data derive from a study of spatial heterogeneity in lung cancer. Study as a whole: Among detected sequences, beta-chain ones consistently exceeded alpha-chain ones in number.

CDR3 size: 13 residues. The germline V gene has CDR1 KGHSH and CDR2 LQKENI. Trimming cost V 2 bases and J 6 bases, with 8 bases left between them. TCRdb itself ran the 5' RACE reads through MiXCR, one entry per CDR3 protein. The sample lists under 750 distinct CDR3 sequences, over 20% seen once, with 16% in the top ten. Time point noted: sample taken at primary tumor resection. The chain combines TRBV18 with TRBJ2-1; D ambiguous. The sample here was normal lung tissue next to the tumor, taken at surgery. The clonotype originates from a male donor with early-stage non-small cell lung cancer. CDR3 nucleotides: TGTGCCAGCTCACCAGAAGTCCTCAATGAGCAGTTCTTC. It specifies CASSPEVLNEQFF.